The entry below gives a single T cell receptor (beta chain) sequence along with its context. With 4 bases removed from V and 5 bases from J, the gap between germline ends came to 8 bases. The germline V gene encodes CDR1 LNHNV and CDR2 YYDKDF (reference sequence). This CDR3 is 12 amino acids long. These data are taken from a study of blood T cell repertoires in COVID-19. Sequenced by immunoSEQ multiplex PCR; TCRdb stores in-frame clones only, minus some. The sample holds more than 40,000 clones; 88% are singletons and the top ten take 3% to 3.5%. The TCR was taken from a man aged 50 to 59 with active COVID-19. Sequences were obtained from peripheral blood. V is TRBV15 and J is TRBJ2-5, with unresolved D. CDR3 in amino acids: CATSTERETQYF. The CDR3 DNA reads as TGTGCCACCAGCACGGAGAGGGAGACCCAGTACTTC. The whole variable domain, filled in from reference TRBV15 and TRBJ2-5, reads DAMVIQNPRYQVTQFGKPVTLSCSQTLNHNVMYWYQQKSSQAPKLLFHYYDKDFNNEADTPDNFQSRRPNTSFCFLDIRSPGLGDTAMYLCATSTERETQYFGPGTRLLVL.